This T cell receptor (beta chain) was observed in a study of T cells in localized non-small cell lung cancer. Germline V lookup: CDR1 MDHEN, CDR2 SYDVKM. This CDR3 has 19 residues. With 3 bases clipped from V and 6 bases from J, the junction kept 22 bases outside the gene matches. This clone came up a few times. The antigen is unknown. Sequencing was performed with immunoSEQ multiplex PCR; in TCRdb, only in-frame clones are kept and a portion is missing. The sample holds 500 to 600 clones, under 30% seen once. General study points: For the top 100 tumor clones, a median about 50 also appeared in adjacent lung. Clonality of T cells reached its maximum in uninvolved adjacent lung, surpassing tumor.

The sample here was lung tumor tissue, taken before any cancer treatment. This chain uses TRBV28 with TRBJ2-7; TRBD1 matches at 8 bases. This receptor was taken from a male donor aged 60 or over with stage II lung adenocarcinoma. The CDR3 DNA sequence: TGTGCCAGCAGTTTTGGGATCAAAAACCCGGGACAGGTTAACCGCGAGCAGTACTTC. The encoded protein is CASSFGIKNPGQVNREQYF.